These 27 T cell receptor beta chains came from one sample sequenced in a study of glioma-infiltrating T cells. Using RNA template, CDR3s of TCR alpha and beta were amplified with iRepertoire arm-PCR. TCRdb re-derived calls from the multiplex PCR reads in MiXCR, one entry per CDR3 protein. Counted here are about 130,000 distinct CDR3 sequences, roughly a quarter occurring once; the ten biggest clones make up about 30%. Input material: glioma tissue, nonneoplastic brain tissue, or PBMCs (not recorded which). The source is a human donor with low-grade glioma or glioblastoma, undergoing nonglioma brain surgery, or in good health (not recorded which).

The rearrangement uses TRBV7-9 and TRBJ2-3; TRBD2 is a possible D gene (6 bases). The CDR3 runs to 15 residues. Germline CDR1 and CDR2: SEHNR and FQNEAQ (reference sequence). Trimming removed 5 bases at V and 1 base at J, with 13 bases between. CDR3 in amino acids: CASSPGTVGTDTQYF. CDR3 DNA sequence: TGTGCCAGCAGCCCAGGGACTGTGGGCACAGATACGCAGTATTTT.

There are a few counts of this clonotype. The gene calls are TRBV7-2 and TRBJ1-5, with no clear D. The V gene's germline CDR1 is SGHTA and CDR2 FQGNSA. Trimming left V 5 bases short and J 3 bases short, with 20 bases between. The CDR3 loop spans 17 amino acids. CDR3: CASSPRAGNLPNQPQHF. The DNA for the CDR3 is TGTGCCAGCAGCCCCCGGGCAGGCAATCTTCCCAATCAGCCCCAGCATTTT.

The genes are TRBV5-1 and TRBJ2-1; tentative D call: TRBD2 (6 bases). Between the trimmed V and J ends, which lost 4 bases and 0 bases, there was a span of 14 bases. In germline, CDR1 is SGHRS, CDR2 YFSETQ. This CDR3 has 16 residues. The CDR3 DNA reads as TGCGCCAGCAGCGATCGGAGCGGGCTCTCCTACAATGAGCAGTTCTTC. Translation gives CASSDRSGLSYNEQFF.

This clonotype came up many times. The V gene is TRBV28, the J gene TRBJ1-1, with TRBD1 matching 10 bases. The V and J ends lost 6 bases and 4 bases, in that order; junction bases with no gene match: 8. Germline values: CDR1 MDHEN, CDR2 SYDVKM. There are 15 residues in the CDR3. CDR3 sequence (DNA): TGTGCCAGCAGCCTCGGGACAGGGGCTTTCACTGAAGCTTTCTTT. This sequence encodes CASSLGTGAFTEAFF.

The chain combines TRBV5-1 with TRBJ2-3, with D uncertain. V was clipped by 1 base and J by 6 bases, with 9 bases between them. CDR3 length equals 13 residues. Germline loops: CDR1 SGHRS, CDR2 YFSETQ. As DNA, the CDR3 is TGCGCCAGCAGCTTGCAGTTATGGGATACGCAGTATTTT. Residues: CASSLQLWDTQYF.

In its sample, this clonotype was seen once. A much bigger clone sits one base away, suggesting this may be a read error. The chain combines TRBV7-6 with TRBJ2-3, with 8 nucleotides matching TRBD2. Germline V gene sequence: CDR1 SGHVS, CDR2 FNYEAQ. The CDR3 runs 15 residues. V was clipped by 4 bases and J by 6 bases; unmatched bases: 9. The CDR3 loop reads CASSYQRGRTDTQYF. CDR3 nucleotide sequence: TGTGCCAGCAGCTACCAGCGGGGGAGGACGGATACGCAGTATTTT.

The sample holds many counts of this clonotype. J is TRBJ1-2 and V is TRBV6-1; possible D gene TRBD1, 6 bases. Looked up from germline, CDR1 is MNHNS and CDR2 is SASEGT. There are 13 residues in the CDR3. Trimming took 4 bases from V and 8 from J, leaving 14 bases between them. For the CDR3, the DNA is TGTGCCAGCAGTGTCGTACAGGGCCGAGGCTACACCTTC. Protein: CASSVVQGRGYTF.

This clonotype appeared a few times. The V call is TRBV11-2, the J call TRBJ2-3, with TRBD1 identical over 7 bases. The V and J ends lost 1 base and 2 bases, in that order; junction bases with no gene match: 9. The CDR3 is 17 residues long. From germline, CDR1 is SGHAT and CDR2 FQNNGV. The CDR3 DNA reads as TGTGCCAGCAGCTTAGTGAGGGGACAGACCAACACAGATACGCAGTATTTT. It encodes CASSLVRGQTNTDTQYF.

The sample holds a few counts of this clonotype. The V call is TRBV7-2, the J call TRBJ2-2; 7 bases line up with TRBD1. The CDR3 extends over 17 amino acids. Germline loops: CDR1 SGHTA, CDR2 FQGNSA. J lost 4 bases, V lost 4 bases, and 12 bases had no gene match. Here the CDR3 DNA reads TGTGCCAGCAGCTCACAAGTCTTAACAGGGGTCACCGGGGAGCTGTTTTTT. Translated: CASSSQVLTGVTGELFF.

V gene TRBV25-1 combines with J gene TRBJ2-7; no definite D call. CDR1 MGHDK and CDR2 SYGVNS come from the germline V gene. Deletions cut 2 bases from V and 5 bases from J, with 10 bases between. This CDR3 has 13 residues. The CDR3 sequence is CASSEGFQDEQYV. The CDR3 coding sequence is TGTGCCAGCAGTGAAGGGTTCCAAGACGAGCAGTACGTC.

The chain recombines TRBV2 with TRBJ1-1; 8 positions match TRBD1. With 6 bases clipped from V and 5 bases from J, the junction kept 5 bases outside the gene matches. The CDR3 consists of 13 residues. Germline CDR1 reads SNHLY; CDR2 reads FYNNEI. The CDR3 sequence: CASRDREWTEAFF. CDR3 sequence (DNA): TGTGCCAGCAGGGACAGGGAGTGGACTGAAGCTTTCTTT.

This clonotype was counted many times. J is TRBJ2-3 and V is TRBV28; TRBD1 matches 7 bases. Germline V gives CDR1 MDHEN, CDR2 SYDVKM. V was pared by 6 bases and J by 2 bases, with 8 bases of the junction left unmatched. The CDR3 has 15 residues. CDR3 in amino acids: CASSLRGTFTDTQYF. The DNA for the CDR3 is TGTGCCAGCAGCCTCAGGGGGACCTTCACAGATACGCAGTATTTT.

In its sample, this clonotype was seen a few times. J is TRBJ1-4 and V is TRBV7-2; 7 bases map to TRBD1. This CDR3 has 15 residues. After removal of 4 bases from V and 2 bases from J, the junction contained 4 bases not matched to a gene. Germline V gene data show CDR1 as SGHTA and CDR2 as FQGNSA. The CDR3, as DNA: TGTGCCAGCAGCTCTGAGGGACAGACTAATGAAAAACTGTTTTTT. It codes for CASSSEGQTNEKLFF.

The chain links TRBV3-1 to TRBJ2-1; D unresolved. V was clipped by 2 bases and J by 8 bases, with 7 bases between them. Germline V gene data show CDR1 as LGHDT and CDR2 as YNNKEL (reference sequence). This CDR3 contains 12 residues. The CDR3 region has the DNA TGTGCCAGCAGCCAACGAACGGATGAGCAGTTCTTC. This sequence encodes CASSQRTDEQFF.

The chain has TRBV29-1 and TRBJ2-3; D not resolved. CDR3 length: 12 residues. With 3 bases removed from V and 2 bases from J, the gap between germline ends came to 6 bases. Germline-derived CDR1 and CDR2 are SQVTM and ANQGSEA. The CDR3 loop is CSVDGSTDTQYF. The CDR3 nucleotides are TGCAGCGTTGACGGATCCACAGATACGCAGTATTTT.

This clonotype was picked up many times. V gene TRBV6-1 combines with J gene TRBJ2-1; 7 nucleotides match TRBD2. The CDR3 runs to 14 residues. J gave up 8 bases and V 5 bases, and 9 bases lay outside the gene matches. Germline-derived CDR1 and CDR2 are MNHNS and SASEGT. CDR3 in amino acids: CASSLYKRDHEQFF. As DNA, the CDR3 is TGTGCCAGCAGTTTATACAAGCGGGACCATGAGCAGTTCTTC.

This clonotype was recorded at least ten times. The chain employs TRBV20-1 and TRBJ2-7; TRBD2 matches 10 bases. Germline CDR1 DFQATT, CDR2 SNEGSKA (reference sequence). The CDR3 extends over 13 amino acids. Unmatched junction bases numbered 3, after V lost 6 bases and J lost 1 base. CDR3 coding DNA: TGCAGTGCACTAGCGGGATCTTCCTACGAGCAGTACGTC. Protein sequence: CSALAGSSYEQYV.

As concerns this clonotype: A read error may account for a junction end that differs from germline. The chain carries TRBV29-1 and TRBJ2-5, with D hard to call. CDR3 length equals 13 residues. Germline lookup yields CDR1 SQVTM and CDR2 ANQGSEA. The CDR3 bases are TGCAGCGTTCGACCAGCGAGCCAAGAAACCCAGTACTTC. The encoded protein is CSVRPASQETQYF. The whole variable domain, filled in from reference TRBV29-1 and TRBJ2-5, reads SAVISQKPSRDICQRGTSLTIQCQVDSQVTMMFWYRQQPGQSLTLIATANQGSEATYESGFVIDKFPISRPNLTFSTLTVSNMSPEDSSIYLCSVRPASQETQYFGPGTRLLVL.

In this sample, this clonotype turned up once. A much more abundant neighbour one base away suggests this may be a read error. The final CDR3 position lacks the conserved phenylalanine or tryptophan, pointing to a likely read error. This chain uses TRBV28 with TRBJ2-4; 11 bases map to TRBD2. The CDR3 length is 16 residues. CDR1 MDHEN and CDR2 SYDVKM come from the germline V gene. J lost 2 bases, V lost 4 bases, and 4 bases had no gene match. The CDR3: CASSYGTSGTKNIQYL. The DNA of the CDR3 is TGTGCCAGCAGTTACGGGACTAGCGGAACCAAAAACATTCAGTACCTC.

Turning to this clonotype: A junction boundary mismatches the germline segment, possibly from a read error. The chain joins TRBV14 to TRBJ2-3; a possible D gene is TRBD1 (5 bases). CDR1 is SGHDN, CDR2 FVKESK, per germline. The CDR3 loop spans 12 amino acids. In DNA, the CDR3 is TGTGCCAGCAGCCCGAGCACAGGTACGCAGTATTTT. It is translated as CASSPSTGTQYF.

V usage is TRBV6-2 or TRBV6-3 and J usage is TRBJ2-1; 13 positions agree with TRBD2. The CDR3 consists of 17 residues. The trim removed 7 bases at V and 11 bases at J, leaving 17 bases unmatched. The germline gives CDR1 MNHEY, CDR2 SVGEGT. CDR3: CASNPDLGLAGVNKQFF. Here the CDR3 DNA reads TGTGCCAGCAACCCCGACCTTGGACTAGCGGGGGTAAATAAGCAGTTCTTC.

This clonotype was seen at least ten times. The chain uses TRBV25-1 and TRBJ2-3; D possibly matches TRBD1 or TRBD2 (5 bases each). The V end lost 4 bases, the J end lost 6 bases, and 14 bases lay between the germline ends. From germline, CDR1 is MGHDK and CDR2 SYGVNS. The CDR3 runs 14 residues. CDR3 sequence: CASSAAGTRDTQYF. CDR3 DNA: TGTGCCAGCAGTGCAGCCGGGACCAGGGATACGCAGTATTTT.

Notes on this clonotype: This clone may be a read error of a much larger clone one base away. The chain is built from TRBV27 and TRBJ2-3; D may correspond to TRBD1 or TRBD2 (6 bases each). The CDR3 runs 13 residues. Germline CDR1 is MNHEY and CDR2 is SMNVEV (reference sequence). CDR3 protein: CASTRPGADMQYF. CDR3 coding DNA: TGTGCCAGCACCCGTCCGGGGGCGGATATGCAGTATTTT.

For this clonotype: A single base separates this from a much larger clone, so it may be a read error. The chain joins TRBV7-2 to TRBJ2-3; weak D call: TRBD2 (6 bases). Trimming removed 0 bases from V and 7 bases from J, with 17 bases in between. CDR3 size: 16 residues. Germline values: CDR1 SGHTA, CDR2 FQGNSA. As DNA, the CDR3 is TGTGCCAGCAGCTTAGCGGCAAAGACTAGAGCAAATACGCAGTATTTT. It encodes CASSLAAKTRANTQYF.

A word on this clonotype: A much larger clone lies a single base off, so this may be a read error. The rearrangement joins TRBV7-2 to TRBJ1-2; D might be TRBD1 (5 bases). The length of the CDR3 is 12 residues. Looked up from germline, CDR1 is SGHTA and CDR2 is FQGNSA. V was trimmed by 6 bases and J by 11 bases, leaving 16 bases between them. The CDR3 coding sequence is TGTGCCAGCAGGCCACCAGGGTATGATTACACCTTC. The encoded protein is CASRPPGYDYTF.

V gene TRBV3-1 combines with J gene TRBJ2-3; tentatively, D is TRBD1 or TRBD2 (5 bases each). V lost 8 bases and J lost 2, with 8 bases in between. CDR1 LGHDT and CDR2 YNNKEL come from the germline V gene (reference sequence). The CDR3 is made up of 12 amino acids. The CDR3 nucleotides are TGTGCCAGCTCCGGGACCACAGATACGCAGTATTTT. Translation: CASSGTTDTQYF.

This clonotype has more than one count but fewer than ten. The genes are TRBV19 and TRBJ1-1, with a weak D call TRBD1 (6 bases). The germline gives CDR1 LNHDA, CDR2 SQIVND (reference sequence). Trimming took 7 bases from V and 11 from J, leaving 20 bases between them. This CDR3 has 13 amino acids. CDR3 protein: CASNRGRDTVAFF. The CDR3 DNA is TGTGCCAGTAACCGAGGACGGGACACTGTGGCTTTCTTT.